A selection of T cell receptor beta chains follows, all from one sample in a study of cytomegalovirus exposure and HLA in healthy donors. Using immunoSEQ multiplex PCR, the repertoire was profiled, and TCRdb retains in-frame clones only, with some absent. The ten top clones account for roughly 15%, within a sample of about 77,000 clones. Sequencing was done on a sample of PBMCs. The receptor source for this set is a man over 45 in good health and CMV-seropositive. Both conserved end residues are part of each CDR3. D genes are given only for firm matches.

TRBD2	TRBJ2-3	TRBV19	16	CASNGLGRAGTDTQYF	TGTGCCAGTAACGGACTCGGGAGGGCCGGTACAGATACGCAGTATTTT
TRBD1	TRBJ2-5	TRBV4-1	16	CASSLGTGGSKETQYF	TGCGCCAGCAGCCTAGGGACAGGGGGGTCTAAAGAGACCCAGTACTTC
-	TRBJ1-1	TRBV5-1	14	CASSSGGGYTEAFF	TGCGCCAGCAGCTCGGGGGGGGGATACACTGAAGCTTTCTTT
TRBD2	TRBJ2-7	TRBV2	16	CASSLTSGRSPYEQYF	TGTGCCAGCAGTCTGACTAGCGGGCGGTCGCCCTACGAGCAGTACTTC
TRBD1	TRBJ1-3	TRBV4-1	17	CASSPGRATGGRNTIYF	TGCGCCAGCAGCCCGGGTCGGGCGACAGGGGGCCGGAACACCATATATTTT
-	TRBJ1-5	TRBV9	14	CASSGGEKNQPQHF	TGTGCCAGCAGCGGTGGGGAGAAAAATCAGCCCCAGCATTTT
-	TRBJ1-1	TRBV29-1	11	CSVEETEVAFF	TGCAGCGTTGAAGAGACAGAGGTGGCTTTCTTT
TRBD1	TRBJ1-1	TRBV29-1	16	CSFRDRGRRIGTEAFF	TGCAGCTTTCGGGACAGGGGGCGCCGAATTGGGACTGAAGCTTTCTTT
-	TRBJ1-2	TRBV27	13	CASSDPGQYGYTF	TGTGCCAGCAGTGACCCTGGACAGTATGGCTACACCTTC
TRBD1	TRBJ1-1	TRBV6-1	16	CASSEVLTGGWAEAFF	TGTGCCAGCAGTGAAGTATTAACAGGGGGCTGGGCTGAAGCTTTCTTT
-	TRBJ1-1	TRBV6-1	16	CASSEQGSLMNTEAFF	TGTGCCAGCAGTGAACAGGGGAGCCTCATGAACACTGAAGCTTTCTTT
TRBD2	TRBJ2-3	TRBV5-1	16	CASSWIAGASTDTQYF	TGCGCCAGCAGCTGGATAGCGGGGGCTAGCACAGATACGCAGTATTTT
TRBD2	TRBJ2-7	TRBV6-1	15	CASSDMGEGSYEQYF	TGTGCCAGCAGTGATATGGGGGAGGGCTCCTACGAGCAGTACTTC
-	TRBJ1-2	TRBV7-2	17	CASSPLGPIPTNYGYTF	TGTGCCAGCAGCCCACTGGGGCCGATTCCCACTAACTATGGCTACACCTTC
TRBD1	TRBJ2-5	TRBV6-4	15	CASPRTGRYQETQYF	TGTGCCAGCCCCAGGACAGGTAGGTACCAAGAGACCCAGTACTTC
-	TRBJ1-1	TRBV2	13	CASSGNRDTEAFF	TGTGCCAGCAGCGGGAATAGGGACACTGAAGCTTTCTTT
TRBD2	TRBJ2-1	TRBV9	16	CASSPGLAGVINEQFF	TGTGCCAGCAGCCCTGGACTAGCGGGAGTGATCAATGAGCAGTTCTTC
TRBD1	TRBJ2-7	TRBV2	15	CASSANRGIPHEQYF	TGTGCCAGCAGTGCAAACAGGGGGATCCCCCACGAGCAGTACTTC
TRBD1	TRBJ2-7	TRBV11-2	14	CASSLDRGRNEQYF	TGTGCCAGCAGCTTAGACAGGGGGCGAAACGAGCAGTACTTC
-	TRBJ2-5	TRBV28	14	CASSPQGTQETQYF	TGTGCCAGCAGTCCCCAGGGGACCCAAGAGACCCAGTACTTC
-	TRBJ1-1	TRBV30	13	CASVRQTNTEAFF	TGTGCCTCAGTGCGACAGACGAACACTGAAGCTTTCTTT
-	TRBJ1-4	TRBV5-6	15	CASSFGLRGDEKLFF	TGTGCCAGCAGCTTCGGGCTACGGGGAGATGAAAAACTGTTTTTT